This T cell receptor beta chain stems from a study of T cells in Graves' hyperthyroidism and ophthalmopathy. The V end lost 5 bases, the J end lost 5 bases, and 15 bases lay between the germline ends. Per germline, CDR1 SEHNR and CDR2 FQNEAQ (reference sequence). The CDR3 runs 14 residues. This clonotype has only a few counts. Using RNA transcripts as the source, TCR beta CDR3 regions were amplified. During a first-round RT-PCR of the TCR CDR3, the HTBI primer set was used. MiXCR was run by TCRdb on the multiplex PCR reads, yielding one entry per CDR3 protein. The sample has 600,000 or so distinct CDR3 sequences, about 14% seen once.

The receptor's source is a woman in her forties or fifties with Graves' ophthalmopathy. The sequencing sample was made of blood. J is TRBJ2-5 and V is TRBV7-9, with D possibly TRBD2 on 5 matching bases. The CDR3 sequence: CASSPPGPGETQYF. The CDR3 DNA follows: TGTGCCAGCAGCCCTCCCGGACCGGGGGAGACCCAGTACTTC. The entire variable domain, with the rest obtained from reference TRBV7-9 and TRBJ2-5, is as follows: DTGVSQNPRHKITKRGQNVTFRCDPISEHNRLYWYRQTLGQGPEFLTYFQNEAQLEKSRLLSDRFSAERPKGSFSTLEIQRTEQGDSAMYLCASSPPGPGETQYFGPGTRLLVL.